This TCR beta chain derives from a study of T cell changes during pregnancy in multiple sclerosis. Produced via immunoSEQ multiplex PCR; TCRdb's table is partial and in-frame only. The sample yields tens of thousands of clones, 93% seen once. The source material was CD4+ T cells from peripheral blood mononuclear cells, sampled after pregnancy. This receptor was identified in a female donor with multiple sclerosis, enrolled in a pregnancy study.

The CDR3 here is CASRTANAQGYGGYTF. As DNA, the CDR3 is TGTGCCAGTAGGACAGCCAACGCCCAGGGGTATGGTGGCTACACCTTC. V is TRBV19 and J is TRBJ1-2; possible D gene TRBD1, 6 bases. The germline V gene has CDR1 LNHDA and CDR2 SQIVND (reference sequence). This CDR3 has 16 amino acids. The V gene lost 6 bases and the J gene lost 7 bases, with 24 bases spanning the gap.